This T cell receptor (beta chain) was sequenced in a study of CD8+ T cells in alopecia areata. Study-wide findings and caveats: Scalp sample sequencing also detects resident alphabeta T cells of normal skin. With tofacitinib ongoing, many expanded lesional clones persisted in both scalp and blood. Tofacitinib yielded significantly lower scalp clonality and fewer expanded CD8+ clones among the top 100.

As the sequencing template, cDNA was produced by extracting RNA and reverse transcribing it. Clones were sequenced by immunoSEQ multiplex PCR, and TCRdb holds only the in-frame ones, with some missing. The sample lists about 270,000 clones, 60% occurring once. Regarding treatment: oral pan-JAK inhibitor, 5-10 mg twice daily. A remark on this clone: Its target is not known.

CDR1 MGHDK and CDR2 SYGVNS come from the germline V gene. V lost 3 bases to trimming and J lost 2 bases, with 8 bases between them. This CDR3 has 13 amino acids. This material consisted of CD4+ T cells sorted from blood, taken between weeks 51 and 54, from a patient treated with tofacitinib. The clonotype was recovered from a human donor with alopecia areata. The chain recombines TRBV25-1 with TRBJ2-7; D might be TRBD2 (6 bases). CDR3 residues: CASSDPGAYEQYF. DNA for the CDR3: TGTGCCAGCAGTGATCCGGGGGCCTACGAGCAGTACTTC.